This TCR beta chain was sequenced for a study of molecular identifiers for immune sequencing clone quantification. Study-wide points: Over 97% of effector molecules, but under 1% in naive cells, were held by clones with more than 20 RNA copies.

TCRdb reprocessed the PCR reads with MiXCR, giving one entry per CDR3 protein. The data hold approximately 500,000 distinct CDR3 sequences, with about a quarter observed a single time. This CDR3 contains 15 residues. With V trimmed by 4 bases and J by 3 bases, 8 bases remained unmatched. Germline CDR1 reads SQVTM; CDR2 reads ANQGSEA. Comment on this clonotype: The target antigen is unknown.

Specimen: naive CD8+ T cells from blood, with Jurkat cell RNA spiked in. As for subset: FACS-sorted CD8+CD4-CCR7+CD45RA+ naive T cells. This sequence was found in a human donor in good health. Some libraries in this study had Jurkat cell RNA spiked in. The V call is TRBV29-1, the J call TRBJ1-2, with TRBD1 matching over 10 bases. In DNA, the CDR3 is TGCAGCGTTGTGGGGGACAGGGGCGAATACTATGGCTACACCTTC. Its protein is CSVVGDRGEYYGYTF.